The sequence of this T cell receptor beta chain was determined in a study of blood T cell repertoires in COVID-19. Study summary: Samples of COVID-19 (acute and convalescent) were obtained from the United States, Italy and Spain. From T cells, B-cell-depleted T cells, or PBMCs came the material, which was cDNA or gDNA.

Authors' data handling: For nucleated cells, counts were estimated from reference gene primer amplification. The assay was immunoSEQ multiplex PCR, and TCRdb's table has in-frame clones only and misses some. From that table come the V and J calls and clone size; the DNA was used to work out D and trimming. The table lists tens of thousands of clones, about four fifths of them singletons. The J segment lost 2 bases and the V segment lost 2 bases, leaving 2 bases of the junction unmatched. This CDR3 has 15 residues. The germline gives CDR1 SGHAT, CDR2 FQNNGV. The J gene is TRBJ1-4, the V gene TRBV11-2, with 7 bases aligning to TRBD1. The sample consisted of peripheral blood. This receptor was identified in a human donor in a cohort sampled during active COVID-19. For the CDR3, the DNA is TGTGCCAGCAGCTTAAAGACAGGGACTAATGAAAAACTGTTTTTT. Translating gives CASSLKTGTNEKLFF.